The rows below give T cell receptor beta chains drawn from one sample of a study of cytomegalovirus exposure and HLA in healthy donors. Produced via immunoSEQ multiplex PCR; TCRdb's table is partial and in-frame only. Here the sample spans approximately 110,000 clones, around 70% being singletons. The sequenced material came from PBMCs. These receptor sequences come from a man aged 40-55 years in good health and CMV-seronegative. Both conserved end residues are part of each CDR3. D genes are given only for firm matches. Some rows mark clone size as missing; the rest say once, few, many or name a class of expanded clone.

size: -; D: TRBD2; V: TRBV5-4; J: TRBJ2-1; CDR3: CASSLRLAGSYNEQFF; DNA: TGTGCCAGCAGTTTACGACTAGCCGGGTCCTACAATGAGCAGTTCTTC
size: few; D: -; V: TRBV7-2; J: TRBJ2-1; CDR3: CASSLGLASYNEQFF; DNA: TGTGCCAGCAGCTTAGGACTGGCCTCCTACAATGAGCAGTTCTTC
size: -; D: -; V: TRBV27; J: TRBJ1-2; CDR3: CASSPTGQHGYTF; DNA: TGTGCCAGCAGTCCCACGGGACAACATGGCTACACCTTC
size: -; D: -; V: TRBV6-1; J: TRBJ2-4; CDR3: CASVGATLAKNIQYF; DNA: TGTGCCAGCGTTGGGGCTACTCTAGCCAAAAACATTCAGTACTTC
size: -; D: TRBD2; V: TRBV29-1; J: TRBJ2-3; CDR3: CSARTSGILDTQYF; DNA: TGCAGCGCTAGGACTAGCGGGATCTTAGATACGCAGTATTTT
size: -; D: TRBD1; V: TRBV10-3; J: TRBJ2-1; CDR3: CAITSPGQGALTYNEQFF; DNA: TGTGCCATCACTTCTCCGGGACAGGGGGCCCTAACATACAATGAGCAGTTCTTC
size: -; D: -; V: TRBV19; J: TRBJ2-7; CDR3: CASSPGIAYEQYF; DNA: TGTGCCAGTAGTCCAGGGATTGCCTACGAGCAGTACTTC
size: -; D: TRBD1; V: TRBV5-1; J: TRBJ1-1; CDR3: CASRLTGGQAFF; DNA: TGCGCCAGCAGATTGACAGGGGGCCAAGCTTTCTTT
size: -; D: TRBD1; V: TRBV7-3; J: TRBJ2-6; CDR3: CASSTLDGTGGWGANVLTF; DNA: TGTGCCAGCAGCACCCTGGATGGGACAGGGGGTTGGGGGGCCAACGTCCTGACTTTC
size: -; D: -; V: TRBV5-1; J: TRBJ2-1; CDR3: CASSLVFDEQFF; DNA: TGCGCCAGCAGCTTGGTTTTCGATGAGCAGTTCTTC
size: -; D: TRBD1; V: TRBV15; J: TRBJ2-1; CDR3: CATSNYRGKLDNEQFF; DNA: TGTGCCACCAGCAACTACAGGGGGAAACTGGACAATGAGCAGTTCTTC
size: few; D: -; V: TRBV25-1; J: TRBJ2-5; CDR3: CASSEGFEEQETQYF; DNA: TGTGCCAGCAGTGAAGGGTTTGAGGAACAAGAGACCCAGTACTTC
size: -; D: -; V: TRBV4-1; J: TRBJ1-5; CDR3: CASSQDGGFGNQPQHF; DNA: TGCGCCAGCAGCCAAGACGGGGGATTTGGCAATCAGCCCCAGCATTTT
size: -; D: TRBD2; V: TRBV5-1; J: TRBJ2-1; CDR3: CASSLETSGSYNEQFF; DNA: TGCGCCAGCAGCTTGGAGACTAGCGGGTCCTACAATGAGCAGTTCTTC
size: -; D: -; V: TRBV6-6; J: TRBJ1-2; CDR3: CASRQEGDRRGYTF; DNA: TGTGCCAGCCGTCAAGAGGGCGACCGGCGTGGCTACACCTTC
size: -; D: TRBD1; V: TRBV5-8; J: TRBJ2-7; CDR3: CASSGRWTGRYEQYF; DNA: TGTGCCAGCAGCGGAAGGTGGACAGGGCGTTACGAGCAGTACTTC
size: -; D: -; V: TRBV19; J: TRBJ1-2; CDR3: CASSAGTGGYGYTF; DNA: TGTGCCAGTAGTGCCGGGACGGGGGGCTATGGCTACACCTTC
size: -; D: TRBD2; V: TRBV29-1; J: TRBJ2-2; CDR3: CSVTPGSSGLTGELFF; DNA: TGCAGCGTAACTCCCGGGAGTAGCGGGCTGACCGGGGAGCTGTTTTTT
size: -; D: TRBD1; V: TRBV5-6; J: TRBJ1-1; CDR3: CASRGQGVNTEAFF; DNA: TGTGCCAGCAGGGGACAGGGGGTAAACACTGAAGCTTTCTTT
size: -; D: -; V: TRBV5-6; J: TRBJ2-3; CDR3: CASSASGTDTQYF; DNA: TGTGCCAGCAGCGCCTCGGGCACAGATACGCAGTATTTT
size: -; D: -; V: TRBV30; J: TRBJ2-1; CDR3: CAWSARTTAFF; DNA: TGTGCCTGGAGTGCGCGGACTACCGCGTTCTTC
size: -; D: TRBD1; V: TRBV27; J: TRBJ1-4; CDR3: CASSLGQGPGKLFF; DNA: TGTGCCAGCAGTTTGGGACAGGGGCCTGGAAAACTGTTTTTT
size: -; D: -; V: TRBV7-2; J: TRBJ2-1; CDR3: CASSPILDYNEQFF; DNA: TGTGCCAGCAGCCCCATACTAGATTACAATGAGCAGTTCTTC
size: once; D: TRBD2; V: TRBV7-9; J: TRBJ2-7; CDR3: CASSPGGESYEQYF; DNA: TGTGCCAGCAGCCCCGGGGGGGAATCCTACGAGCAGTACTTC
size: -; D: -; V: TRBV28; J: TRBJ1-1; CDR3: CASSLLSTEAFF; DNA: TGTGCCAGCAGTTTGTTGAGCACTGAAGCTTTCTTT
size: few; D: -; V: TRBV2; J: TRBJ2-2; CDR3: CASNRNGELFF; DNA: TGTGCCAGCAATCGTAACGGGGAGCTGTTTTTT
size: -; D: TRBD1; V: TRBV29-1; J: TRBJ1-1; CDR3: CSVEDLLGTGDFSEAFF; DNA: TGCAGCGTTGAAGATCTTCTAGGGACAGGGGATTTTTCTGAAGCTTTCTTT
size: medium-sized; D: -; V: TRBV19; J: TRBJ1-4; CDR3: CASEGKPNEKLFF; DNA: TGTGCCAGTGAGGGAAAGCCTAATGAAAAACTGTTTTTT
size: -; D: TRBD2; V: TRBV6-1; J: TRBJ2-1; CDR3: CASSAWGGVYNEQFF; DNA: TGTGCCAGCAGCGCGTGGGGGGGGGTTTACAATGAGCAGTTCTTC
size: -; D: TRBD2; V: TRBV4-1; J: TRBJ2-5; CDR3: CASSQDGAGEETQYF; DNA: TGCGCCAGCAGCCAAGATGGCGCGGGAGAAGAGACCCAGTACTTC
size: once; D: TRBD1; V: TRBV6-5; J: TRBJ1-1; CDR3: CASRGTGPYSEAFF; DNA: TGTGCCAGCAGAGGGACAGGGCCCTATTCTGAAGCTTTCTTT
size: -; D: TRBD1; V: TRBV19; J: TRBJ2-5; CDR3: CASSIGGQSLQETQYF; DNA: TGTGCCAGTAGTATTGGGGGACAGAGTTTGCAAGAGACCCAGTACTTC
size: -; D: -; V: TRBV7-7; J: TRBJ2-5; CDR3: CASSQTVQETQYF; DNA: TGTGCTAGCAGCCAGACTGTTCAAGAGACCCAGTACTTC
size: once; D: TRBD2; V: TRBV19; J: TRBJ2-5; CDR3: CASSIAGTRAVTQYF; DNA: TGTGCCAGTAGTATAGCGGGGACTAGGGCCGTAACCCAGTACTTC
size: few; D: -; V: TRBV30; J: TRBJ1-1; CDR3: CAWSAGVMNTEAFF; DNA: TGTGCCTGGAGCGCAGGGGTTATGAACACTGAAGCTTTCTTT
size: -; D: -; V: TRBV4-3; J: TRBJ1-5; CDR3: CASSQDSYSNQPQHF; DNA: TGCGCCAGCAGCCAGGACAGTTATAGCAATCAGCCCCAGCATTTT
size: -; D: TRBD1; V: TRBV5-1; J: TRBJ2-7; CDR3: CASSPERGTASPLSSYEQYF; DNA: TGCGCCAGCAGCCCGGAACGAGGGACAGCTTCGCCTCTCAGCTCCTACGAGCAGTACTTC
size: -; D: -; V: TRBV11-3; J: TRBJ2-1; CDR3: CASSEGVGAAYNEQFF; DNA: TGTGCCAGCAGCGAGGGGGTGGGAGCCGCCTACAATGAGCAGTTCTTC
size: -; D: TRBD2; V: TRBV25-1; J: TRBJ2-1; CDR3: CASSEGGGEQFF; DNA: TGTGCCAGCAGTGAGGGGGGGGGTGAGCAGTTCTTC
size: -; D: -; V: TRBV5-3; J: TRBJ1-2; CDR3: CARSTVHYGYIF; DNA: TGTGCCAGAAGCACGGTACACTATGGCTACATCTTC
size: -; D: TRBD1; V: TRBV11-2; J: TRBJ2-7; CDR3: CASGDFRGPTFYEQYF; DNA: TGTGCCAGCGGGGATTTTAGGGGGCCTACCTTCTACGAGCAGTACTTC
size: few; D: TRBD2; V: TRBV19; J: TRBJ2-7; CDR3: CASSASGGPSYEQYF; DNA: TGTGCCAGTAGCGCTAGCGGGGGGCCCTCCTACGAGCAGTACTTC
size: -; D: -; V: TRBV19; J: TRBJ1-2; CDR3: CASSPTGPNYGYTF; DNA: TGTGCCAGTAGTCCGACAGGCCCTAACTATGGCTACACCTTC
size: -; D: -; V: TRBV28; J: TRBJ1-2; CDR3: CASSLDTYGYTF; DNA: TGTGCCAGCAGTTTAGACACCTATGGCTACACCTTC